This entry concerns a single TCR beta chain. This entry comes from a study of T cell changes during pregnancy in multiple sclerosis. TCRdb's copy holds only in-frame clones and misses some; the assay was immunoSEQ multiplex PCR. The sample lists over 65,000 clones, approximately 89% occurring once. This material consisted of peripheral blood, taken in the first trimester of pregnancy. This clonotype was obtained from a female donor with multiple sclerosis, enrolled in a pregnancy study.

DNA for the CDR3: TGCAGCGTTGAGGGGGGGGGTGAGCAGTTCTTC. This sequence encodes CSVEGGGEQFF. The rearrangement joins TRBV29-1 to TRBJ2-1; TRBD2 agrees at 7 bases. This CDR3 spans 11 amino acids. Germline lookup yields CDR1 SQVTM and CDR2 ANQGSEA. Trimming took 3 bases from V and 9 from J; bases not matched to a gene: 2.